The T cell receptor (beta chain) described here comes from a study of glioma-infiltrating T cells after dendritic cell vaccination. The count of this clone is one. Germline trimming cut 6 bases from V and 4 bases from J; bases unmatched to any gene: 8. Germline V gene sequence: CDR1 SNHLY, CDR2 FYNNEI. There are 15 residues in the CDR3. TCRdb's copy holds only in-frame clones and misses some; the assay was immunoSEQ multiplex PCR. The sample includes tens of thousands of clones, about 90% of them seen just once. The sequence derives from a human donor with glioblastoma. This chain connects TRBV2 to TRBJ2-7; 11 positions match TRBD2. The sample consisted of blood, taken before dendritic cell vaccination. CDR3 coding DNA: TGTGCCAGCAGCCCTAGCGGGGGGACAACTTACGAGCAGTACTTC. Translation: CASSPSGGTTYEQYF.